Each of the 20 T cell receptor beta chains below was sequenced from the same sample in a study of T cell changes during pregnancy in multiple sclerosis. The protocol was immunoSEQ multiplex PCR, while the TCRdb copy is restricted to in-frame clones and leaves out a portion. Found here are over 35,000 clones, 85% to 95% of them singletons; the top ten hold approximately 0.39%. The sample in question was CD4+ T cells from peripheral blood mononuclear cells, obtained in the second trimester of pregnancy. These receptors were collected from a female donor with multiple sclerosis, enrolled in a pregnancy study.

CDR3 sequence reads: CASSQKRGPTGELFF. For the CDR3, the DNA is TGCGCCAGCAGCCAAAAGCGGGGGCCCACCGGGGAGCTGTTTTTT. The chain has TRBV4-3 and TRBJ2-2, with TRBD2 matching 8 bases. This CDR3 contains 15 residues. After removal of 2 bases from V and 4 bases from J, the junction contained 3 bases not matched to a gene. CDR1 and CDR2 (germline): LGHNA, YSLEER.

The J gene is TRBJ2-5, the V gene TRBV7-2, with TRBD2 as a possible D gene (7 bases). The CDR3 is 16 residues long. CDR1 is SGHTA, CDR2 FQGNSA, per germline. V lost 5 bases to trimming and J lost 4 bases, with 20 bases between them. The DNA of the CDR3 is TGTGCCAGCAGCGTAATAGTGGGGGGGCCCCCAGAGACCCAGTACTTC. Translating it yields CASSVIVGGPPETQYF.

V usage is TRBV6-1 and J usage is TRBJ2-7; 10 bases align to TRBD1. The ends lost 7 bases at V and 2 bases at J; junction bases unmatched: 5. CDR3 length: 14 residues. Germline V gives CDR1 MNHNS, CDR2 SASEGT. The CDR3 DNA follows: TGTGCCAGCAAGACCGGGACAGGGGCCTACGAGCAGTACTTC. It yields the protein CASKTGTGAYEQYF.

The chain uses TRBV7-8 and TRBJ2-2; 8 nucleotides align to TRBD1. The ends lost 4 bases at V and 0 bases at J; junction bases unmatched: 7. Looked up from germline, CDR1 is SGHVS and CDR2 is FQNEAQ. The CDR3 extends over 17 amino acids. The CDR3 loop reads CASSWPQGAPNTGELFF. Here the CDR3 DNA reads TGTGCCAGCAGCTGGCCCCAGGGGGCCCCGAACACCGGGGAGCTGTTTTTT.

The chain's CDR3 is CASSLGQFYNEQFF. CDR3 DNA: TGTGCCAGCAGCCTGGGACAGTTCTACAATGAGCAGTTCTTC. The J gene is TRBJ2-1, the V gene TRBV5-4; 7 bases map to TRBD1. Germline CDR1 SGHNT, CDR2 YYREEE (reference sequence). The V and J ends lost 4 bases and 3 bases, in that order; junction bases with no gene match: 4. The CDR3 length is 14 residues.

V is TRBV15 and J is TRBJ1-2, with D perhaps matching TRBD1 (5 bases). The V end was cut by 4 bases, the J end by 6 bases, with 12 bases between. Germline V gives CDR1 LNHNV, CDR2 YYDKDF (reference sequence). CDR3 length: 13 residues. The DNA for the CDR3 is TGTGCCACCAGCACCTGGGAAGGGGATGGCTACACCTTC. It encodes CATSTWEGDGYTF.

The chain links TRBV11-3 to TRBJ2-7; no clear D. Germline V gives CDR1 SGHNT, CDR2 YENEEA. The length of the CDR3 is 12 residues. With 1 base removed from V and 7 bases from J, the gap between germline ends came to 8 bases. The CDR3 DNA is TGTGCCAGCAGCTTAGCCCCAGGAGAGCAGTACTTC. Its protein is CASSLAPGEQYF.

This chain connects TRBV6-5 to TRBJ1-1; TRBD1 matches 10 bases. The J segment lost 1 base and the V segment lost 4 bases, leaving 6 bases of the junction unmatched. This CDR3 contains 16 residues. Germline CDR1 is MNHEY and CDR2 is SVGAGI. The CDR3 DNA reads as TGTGCCAGCAGTTTCGACAGGGGGCACCCGAACACTGAAGCTTTCTTT. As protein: CASSFDRGHPNTEAFF.

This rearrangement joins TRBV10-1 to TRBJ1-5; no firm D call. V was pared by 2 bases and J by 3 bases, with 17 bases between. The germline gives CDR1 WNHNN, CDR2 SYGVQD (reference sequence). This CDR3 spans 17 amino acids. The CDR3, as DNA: TGCGCCAGCAGTGAGAGTACGTGGAGGGAAGACAATCAGCCCCAGCATTTT. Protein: CASSESTWREDNQPQHF.

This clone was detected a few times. CDR3 in DNA: TGTGCCAGCAGCTCCGGGACAGCAACGGACATTCAGTACTTC. Its protein product is CASSSGTATDIQYF. The chain has TRBV9 and TRBJ2-4, with TRBD1 matching 7 bases. The CDR3 runs to 14 residues. Germline values: CDR1 SGDLS, CDR2 YYNGEE. Trimming took 4 bases from V and 8 from J; bases not matched to a gene: 9.

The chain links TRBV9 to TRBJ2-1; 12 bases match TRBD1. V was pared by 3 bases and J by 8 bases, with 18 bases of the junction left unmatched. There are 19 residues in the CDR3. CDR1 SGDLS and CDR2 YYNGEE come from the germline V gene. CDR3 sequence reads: CASSAQITGTGGKIHEQFF. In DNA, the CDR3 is TGTGCCAGCAGCGCCCAAATCACCGGGACAGGGGGCAAAATCCATGAGCAGTTCTTC.

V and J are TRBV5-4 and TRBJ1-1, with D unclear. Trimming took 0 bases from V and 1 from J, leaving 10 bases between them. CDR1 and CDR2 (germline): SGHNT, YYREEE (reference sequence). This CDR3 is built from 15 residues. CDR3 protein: CASSLDRGWNTEAFF. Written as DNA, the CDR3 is TGTGCCAGCAGCTTGGATCGGGGTTGGAACACTGAAGCTTTCTTT.

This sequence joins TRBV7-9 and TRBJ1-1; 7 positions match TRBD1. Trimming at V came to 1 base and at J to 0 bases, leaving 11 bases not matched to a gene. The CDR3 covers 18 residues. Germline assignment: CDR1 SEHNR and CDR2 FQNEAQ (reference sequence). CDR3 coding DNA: TGTGCCAGCAGCTTAGTATTACAGGGGCTATTATTGAACACTGAAGCTTTCTTT. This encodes CASSLVLQGLLLNTEAFF.

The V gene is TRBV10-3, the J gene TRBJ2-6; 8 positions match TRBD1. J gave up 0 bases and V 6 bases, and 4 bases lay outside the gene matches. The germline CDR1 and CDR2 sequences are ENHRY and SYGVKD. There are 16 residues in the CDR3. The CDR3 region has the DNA TGTGCCATCAGAGGACAGGGAGACTCTGGGGCCAACGTCCTGACTTTC. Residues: CAIRGQGDSGANVLTF.

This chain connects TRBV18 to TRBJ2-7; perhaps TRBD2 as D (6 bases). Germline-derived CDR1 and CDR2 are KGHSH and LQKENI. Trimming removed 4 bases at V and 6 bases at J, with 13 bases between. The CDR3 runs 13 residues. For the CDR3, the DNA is TGTGCCAGCTCACTCGGGACTCAGGGCGAGCAGTACTTC. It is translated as CASSLGTQGEQYF.

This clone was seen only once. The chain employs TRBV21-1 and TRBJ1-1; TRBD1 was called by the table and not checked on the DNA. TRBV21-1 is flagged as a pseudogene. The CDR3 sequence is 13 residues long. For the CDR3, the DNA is TGTGCCAGCAGCAAAGCGACACAGGGTGAAGCTTTCTTT. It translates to CASSKATQGEAFF.

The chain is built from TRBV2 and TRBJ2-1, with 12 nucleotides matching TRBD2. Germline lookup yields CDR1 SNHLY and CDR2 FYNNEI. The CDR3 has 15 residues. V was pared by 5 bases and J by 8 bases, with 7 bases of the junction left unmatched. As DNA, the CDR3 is TGTGCCAGCAGTCCTCGGACTAGCGGGAAGGATGAGCAGTTCTTC. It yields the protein CASSPRTSGKDEQFF.

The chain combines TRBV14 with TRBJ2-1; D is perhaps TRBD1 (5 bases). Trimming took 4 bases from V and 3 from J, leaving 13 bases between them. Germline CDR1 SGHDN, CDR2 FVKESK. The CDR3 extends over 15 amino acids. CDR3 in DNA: TGTGCCAGCAGCCTCCAGATGACAGACTACAATGAGCAGTTCTTC. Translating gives CASSLQMTDYNEQFF. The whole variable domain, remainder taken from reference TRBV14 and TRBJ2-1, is EAGVTQFPSHSVIEKGQTVTLRCDPISGHDNLYWYRRVMGKEIKFLLHFVKESKQDESGMPNNRFLAERTGGTYSTLKVQPAELEDSGVYFCASSLQMTDYNEQFFGPGTRLTVL.

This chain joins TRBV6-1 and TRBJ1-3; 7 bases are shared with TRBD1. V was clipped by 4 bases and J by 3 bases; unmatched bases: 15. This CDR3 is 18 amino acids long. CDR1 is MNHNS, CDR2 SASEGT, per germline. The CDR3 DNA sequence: TGTGCCAGCAGTGCGAAGGCTAACACAGGGGCCGGTGGAAACACCATATATTTT. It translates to CASSAKANTGAGGNTIYF.

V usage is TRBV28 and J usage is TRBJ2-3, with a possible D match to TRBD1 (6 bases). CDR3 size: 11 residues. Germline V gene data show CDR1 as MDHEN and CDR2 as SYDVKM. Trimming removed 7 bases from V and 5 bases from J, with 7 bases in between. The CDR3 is CASNREDTQYF. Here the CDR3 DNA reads TGTGCCAGCAACAGGGAAGATACGCAGTATTTT.